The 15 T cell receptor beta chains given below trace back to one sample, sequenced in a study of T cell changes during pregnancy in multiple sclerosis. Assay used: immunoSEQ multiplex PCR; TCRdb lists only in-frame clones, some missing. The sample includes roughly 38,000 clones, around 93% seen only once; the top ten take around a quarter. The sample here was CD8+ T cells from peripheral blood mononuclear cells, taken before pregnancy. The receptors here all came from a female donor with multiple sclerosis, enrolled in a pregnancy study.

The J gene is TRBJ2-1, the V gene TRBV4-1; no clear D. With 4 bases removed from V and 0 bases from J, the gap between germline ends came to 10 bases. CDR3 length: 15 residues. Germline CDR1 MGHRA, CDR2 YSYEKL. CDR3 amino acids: CASSPTPSSYNEQFF. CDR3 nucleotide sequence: TGCGCCAGCAGCCCGACACCGAGCTCCTACAATGAGCAGTTCTTC.

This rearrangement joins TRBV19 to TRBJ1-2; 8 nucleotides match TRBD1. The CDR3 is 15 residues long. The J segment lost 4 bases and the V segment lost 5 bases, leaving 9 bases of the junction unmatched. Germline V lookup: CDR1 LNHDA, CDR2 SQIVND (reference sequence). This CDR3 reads CASSGLTGALYGYTF. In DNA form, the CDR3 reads TGTGCCAGTAGTGGGCTGACAGGGGCTCTCTATGGCTACACCTTC.

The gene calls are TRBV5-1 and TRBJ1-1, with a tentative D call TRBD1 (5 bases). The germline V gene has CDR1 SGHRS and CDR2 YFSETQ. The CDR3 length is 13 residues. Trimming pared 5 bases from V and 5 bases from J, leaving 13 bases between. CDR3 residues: CASSDSGFTEAFF. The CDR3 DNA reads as TGCGCCAGCAGTGATTCAGGGTTTACTGAAGCTTTCTTT.

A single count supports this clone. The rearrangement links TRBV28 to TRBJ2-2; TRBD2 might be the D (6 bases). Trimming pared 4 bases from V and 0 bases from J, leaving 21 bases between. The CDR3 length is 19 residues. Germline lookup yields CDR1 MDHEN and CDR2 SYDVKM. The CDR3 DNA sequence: TGTGCCAGCAGTTCCCCCACCGGGAGCACCGACCCGAACACCGGGGAGCTGTTTTTT. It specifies CASSSPTGSTDPNTGELFF. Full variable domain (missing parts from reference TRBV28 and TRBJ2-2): DVKVTQSSRYLVKRTGEKVFLECVQDMDHENMFWYRQDPGLGLRLIYFSYDVKMKEKGDIPEGYSVSREKKERFSLILESASTNQTSMYLCASSSPTGSTDPNTGELFFGEGSRLTVL.

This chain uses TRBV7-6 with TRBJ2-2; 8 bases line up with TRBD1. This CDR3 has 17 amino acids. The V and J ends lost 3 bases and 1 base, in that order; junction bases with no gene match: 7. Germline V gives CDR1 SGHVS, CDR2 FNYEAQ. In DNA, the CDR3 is TGTGCCAGCAGCTTTTCTCGGACAGGGCGGAACACCGGGGAGCTGTTTTTT. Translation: CASSFSRTGRNTGELFF.

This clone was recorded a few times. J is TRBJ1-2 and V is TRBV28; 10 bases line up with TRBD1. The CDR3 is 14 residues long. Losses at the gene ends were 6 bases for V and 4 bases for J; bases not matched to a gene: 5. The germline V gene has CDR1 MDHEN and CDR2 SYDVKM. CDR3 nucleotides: TGTGCCAGCAGATGGGGACAGGGGATCTATGGCTACACCTTC. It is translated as CASRWGQGIYGYTF.

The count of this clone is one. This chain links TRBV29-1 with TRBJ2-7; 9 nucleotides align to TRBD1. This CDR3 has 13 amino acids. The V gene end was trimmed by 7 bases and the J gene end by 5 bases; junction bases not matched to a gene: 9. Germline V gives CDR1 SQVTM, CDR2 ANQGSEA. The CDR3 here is CSAPGQGGHEQYF. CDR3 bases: TGCAGCGCCCCGGGACAGGGTGGTCACGAGCAGTACTTC.

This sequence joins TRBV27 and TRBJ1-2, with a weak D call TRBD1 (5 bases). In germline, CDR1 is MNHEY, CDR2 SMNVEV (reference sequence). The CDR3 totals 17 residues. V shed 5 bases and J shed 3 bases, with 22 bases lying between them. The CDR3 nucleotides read TGTGCCAGCAGTCCCACCCAAACAGGAGCGCTAGACTATGGCTACACCTTC. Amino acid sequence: CASSPTQTGALDYGYTF.

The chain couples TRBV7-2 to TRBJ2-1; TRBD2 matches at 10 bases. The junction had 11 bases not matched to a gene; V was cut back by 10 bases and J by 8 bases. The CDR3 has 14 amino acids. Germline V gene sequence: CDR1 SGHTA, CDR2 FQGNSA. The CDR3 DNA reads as TGTGCCATCTCAGCGGGAGGGCTTCTTGATGAGCAGTTCTTC. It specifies CAISAGGLLDEQFF.

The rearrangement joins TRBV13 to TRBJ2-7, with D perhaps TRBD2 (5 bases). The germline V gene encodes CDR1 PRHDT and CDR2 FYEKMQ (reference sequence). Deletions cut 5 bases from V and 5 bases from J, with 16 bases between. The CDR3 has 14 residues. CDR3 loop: CASSARTGIDEQYF. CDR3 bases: TGTGCCAGCAGCGCCCGGACTGGAATCGACGAGCAGTACTTC.

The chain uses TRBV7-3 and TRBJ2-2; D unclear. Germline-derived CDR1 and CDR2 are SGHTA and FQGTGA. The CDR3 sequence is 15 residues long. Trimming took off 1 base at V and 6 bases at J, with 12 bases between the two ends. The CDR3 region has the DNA TGTGCCAGCAGCTTAATGGGTACTACCTCCGGGGAGCTGTTTTTT. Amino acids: CASSLMGTTSGELFF.

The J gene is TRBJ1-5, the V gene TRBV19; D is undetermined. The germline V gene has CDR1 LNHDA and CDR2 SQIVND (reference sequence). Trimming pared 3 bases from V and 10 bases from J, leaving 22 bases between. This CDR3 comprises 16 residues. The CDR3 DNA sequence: TGTGCCAGTAGTATTAGGAGTCAGACCACCGAGGGACCCCAGCATTTT. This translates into CASSIRSQTTEGPQHF.

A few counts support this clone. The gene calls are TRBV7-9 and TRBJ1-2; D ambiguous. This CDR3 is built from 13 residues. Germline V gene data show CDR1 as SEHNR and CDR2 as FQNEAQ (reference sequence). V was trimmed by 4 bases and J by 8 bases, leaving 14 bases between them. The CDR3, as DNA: TGTGCCAGCAGCTCTGGCAGACTCTGGGGCTACACCTTC. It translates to CASSSGRLWGYTF.

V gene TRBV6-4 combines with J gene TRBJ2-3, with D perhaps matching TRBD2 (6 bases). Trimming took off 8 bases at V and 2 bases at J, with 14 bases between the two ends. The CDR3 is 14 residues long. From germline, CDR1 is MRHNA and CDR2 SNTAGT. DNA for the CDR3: TGTGCCAGCCGAGCGGCGGGGCCCACAGATACGCAGTATTTT. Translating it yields CASRAAGPTDTQYF.

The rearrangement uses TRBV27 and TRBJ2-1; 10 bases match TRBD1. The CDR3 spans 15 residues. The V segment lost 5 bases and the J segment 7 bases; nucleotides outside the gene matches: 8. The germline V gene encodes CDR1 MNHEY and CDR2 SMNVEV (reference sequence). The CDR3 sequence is CASSPDRGPGNEQFF. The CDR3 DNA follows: TGTGCCAGCAGTCCAGACAGGGGGCCGGGGAATGAGCAGTTCTTC.